The T cell receptor (beta chain) under discussion was sequenced for a study of cytomegalovirus exposure and HLA in healthy donors. Study-level findings and limits: There were a few CMV-associated chains whose specificity for CMV antigens was confirmed in vitro.

The PCR had 60 Vbeta and 13 Jbeta primers. The method was immunoSEQ multiplex PCR; TCRdb's version includes in-frame clones alone and lacks a portion of them. The data contain about 240,000 clones, 70% to 90% of them seen just once; the ten biggest clones take up 8%. This CDR3 contains 17 residues. Trimming at V came to 5 bases and at J to 3 bases, leaving 13 bases not matched to a gene. The germline CDR1 and CDR2 sequences are MDHEN and SYDVKM. A word on this clone: The target antigen is unknown.

This TCR was recovered from a woman in her sixties or seventies in good health and CMV-seropositive. Sequencing was carried out using PBMCs. V is TRBV28 and J is TRBJ1-5; TRBD1 matches at 7 bases. The CDR3 DNA follows: TGTGCCAGCAGTCCGACTACGACAGGGTATGTCAATCAGCCCCAGCATTTT. Amino acids: CASSPTTTGYVNQPQHF.